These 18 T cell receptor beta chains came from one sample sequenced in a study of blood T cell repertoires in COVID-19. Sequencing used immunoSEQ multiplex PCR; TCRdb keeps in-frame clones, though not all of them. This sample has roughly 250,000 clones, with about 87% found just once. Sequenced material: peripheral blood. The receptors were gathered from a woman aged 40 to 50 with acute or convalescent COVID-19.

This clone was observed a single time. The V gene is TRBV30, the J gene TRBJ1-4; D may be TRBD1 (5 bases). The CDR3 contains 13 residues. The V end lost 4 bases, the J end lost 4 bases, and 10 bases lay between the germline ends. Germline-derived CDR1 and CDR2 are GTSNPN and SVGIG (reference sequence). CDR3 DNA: TGTGCCTGGAACGGACAAGTTAATGAAAAACTGTTTTTT. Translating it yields CAWNGQVNEKLFF.

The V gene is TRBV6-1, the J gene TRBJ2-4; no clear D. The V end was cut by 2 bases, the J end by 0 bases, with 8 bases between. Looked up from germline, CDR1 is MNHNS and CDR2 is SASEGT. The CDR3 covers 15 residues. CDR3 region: CASSENSLAKNIQYF. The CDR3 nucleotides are TGTGCCAGCAGTGAAAACAGTCTAGCCAAAAACATTCAGTACTTC.

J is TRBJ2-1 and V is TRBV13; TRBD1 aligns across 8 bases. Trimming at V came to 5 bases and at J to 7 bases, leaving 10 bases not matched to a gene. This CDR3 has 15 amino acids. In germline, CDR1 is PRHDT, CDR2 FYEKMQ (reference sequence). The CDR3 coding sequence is TGTGCCAGCAGCGCAGGGACAGGTAGAGGGAATGAGCAGTTCTTC. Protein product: CASSAGTGRGNEQFF.

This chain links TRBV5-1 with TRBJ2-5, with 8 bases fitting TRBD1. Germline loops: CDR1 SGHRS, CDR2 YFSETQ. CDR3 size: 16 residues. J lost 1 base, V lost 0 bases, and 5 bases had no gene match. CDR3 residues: CASSLGGGQGQETQYF. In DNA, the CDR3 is TGCGCCAGCAGCTTGGGGGGTGGACAGGGCCAAGAGACCCAGTACTTC. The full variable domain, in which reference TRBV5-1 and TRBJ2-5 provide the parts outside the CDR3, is KAGVTQTPRYLIKTRGQQVTLSCSPISGHRSVSWYQQTPGQGLQFLFEYFSETQRNKGNFPGRFSGRQFSNSRSEMNVSTLELGDSALYLCASSLGGGQGQETQYFGPGTRLLVL.

In nucleotides, the CDR3 is TGTGCCAGCAGTGCCGGAGTCGAGCAGTACGTC. Translated, it gives CASSAGVEQYV. V gene TRBV2 combines with J gene TRBJ2-7; D unclear. V lost 4 bases, J lost 6 bases, and 7 bases lay in between. There are 11 residues in the CDR3. Looked up from germline, CDR1 is SNHLY and CDR2 is FYNNEI.

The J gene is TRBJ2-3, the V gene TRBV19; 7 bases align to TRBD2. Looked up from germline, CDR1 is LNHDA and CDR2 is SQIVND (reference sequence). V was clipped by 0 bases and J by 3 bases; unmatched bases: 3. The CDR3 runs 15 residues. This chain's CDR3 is CASSIELASTDTQYF. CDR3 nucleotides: TGTGCCAGTAGTATAGAACTAGCGAGTACAGATACGCAGTATTTT. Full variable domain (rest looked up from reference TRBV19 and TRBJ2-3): DGGITQSPKYLFRKEGQNVTLSCEQNLNHDAMYWYRQDPGQGLRLIYYSQIVNDFQKGDIAEGYSVSREKKESFPLTVTSAQKNPTAFYLCASSIELASTDTQYFGPGTRLTVL.

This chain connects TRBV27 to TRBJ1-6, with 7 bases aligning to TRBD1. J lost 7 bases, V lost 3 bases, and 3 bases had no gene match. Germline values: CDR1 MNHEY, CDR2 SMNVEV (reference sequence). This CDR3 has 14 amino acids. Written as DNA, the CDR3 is TGTGCCAGCAGTTTTGGGACAGAGAATTCACCCCTCCACTTT. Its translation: CASSFGTENSPLHF.

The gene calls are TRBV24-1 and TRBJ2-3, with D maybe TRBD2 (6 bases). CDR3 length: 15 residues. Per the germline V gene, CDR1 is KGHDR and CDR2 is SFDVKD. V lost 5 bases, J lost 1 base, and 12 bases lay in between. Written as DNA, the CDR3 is TGTGCCACCAGTGGGAGGGGCCGCGGCACAGATACGCAGTATTTT. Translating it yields CATSGRGRGTDTQYF.

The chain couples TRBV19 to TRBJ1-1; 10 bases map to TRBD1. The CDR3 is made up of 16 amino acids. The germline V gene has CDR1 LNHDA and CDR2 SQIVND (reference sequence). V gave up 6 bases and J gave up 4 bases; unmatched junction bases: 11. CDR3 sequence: CASSFSRQGASTEAFF. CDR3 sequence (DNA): TGTGCCAGTAGCTTCTCTCGACAGGGGGCTTCCACTGAAGCTTTCTTT.

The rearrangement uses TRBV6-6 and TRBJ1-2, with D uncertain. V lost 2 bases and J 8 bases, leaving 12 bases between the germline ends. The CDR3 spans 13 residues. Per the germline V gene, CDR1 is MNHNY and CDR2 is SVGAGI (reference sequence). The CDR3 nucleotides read TGTGCCAGCAGTTACGATTCCCTGCAGGGCTACACCTTC. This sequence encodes CASSYDSLQGYTF.

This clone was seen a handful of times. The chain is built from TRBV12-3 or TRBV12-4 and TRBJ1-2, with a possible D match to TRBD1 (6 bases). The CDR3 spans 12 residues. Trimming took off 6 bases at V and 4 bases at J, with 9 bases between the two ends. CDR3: CASRSGAYGYTF. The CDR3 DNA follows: TGTGCCAGCAGATCAGGGGCCTATGGCTACACCTTC.

The CDR3 region is CASSIDRGGSTDTQYF. The CDR3 DNA reads TGTGCCAGTAGTATAGATCGGGGGGGGAGCACAGATACGCAGTATTTT. The chain couples TRBV19 to TRBJ2-3, with 8 positions matching TRBD2. V dropped 0 bases and J dropped 0; count of bases not matched to a gene: 2. Germline assignment: CDR1 LNHDA and CDR2 SQIVND (reference sequence). The CDR3 has 16 amino acids.

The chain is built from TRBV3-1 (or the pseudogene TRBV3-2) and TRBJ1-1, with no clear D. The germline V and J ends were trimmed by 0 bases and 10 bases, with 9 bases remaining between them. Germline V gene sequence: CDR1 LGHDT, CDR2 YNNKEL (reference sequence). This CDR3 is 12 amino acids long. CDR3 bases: TGTGCCAGCAGCCAAGAGTCGGGGAGAGCTTTCTTT. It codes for CASSQESGRAFF.

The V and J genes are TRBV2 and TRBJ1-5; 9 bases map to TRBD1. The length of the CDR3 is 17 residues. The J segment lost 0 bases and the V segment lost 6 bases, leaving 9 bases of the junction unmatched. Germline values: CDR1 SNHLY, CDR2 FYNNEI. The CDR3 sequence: CASSIHGTGHSNQPQHF. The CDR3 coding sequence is TGTGCCAGCAGCATACATGGGACAGGGCATAGCAATCAGCCCCAGCATTTT.

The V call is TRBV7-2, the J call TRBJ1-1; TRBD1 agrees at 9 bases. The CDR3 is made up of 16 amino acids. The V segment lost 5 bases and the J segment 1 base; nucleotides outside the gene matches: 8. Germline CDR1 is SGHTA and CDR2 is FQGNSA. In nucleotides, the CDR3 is TGTGCCAGCAGCCCTCTGGGGGACAGGGCGAACACTGAAGCTTTCTTT. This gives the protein CASSPLGDRANTEAFF.

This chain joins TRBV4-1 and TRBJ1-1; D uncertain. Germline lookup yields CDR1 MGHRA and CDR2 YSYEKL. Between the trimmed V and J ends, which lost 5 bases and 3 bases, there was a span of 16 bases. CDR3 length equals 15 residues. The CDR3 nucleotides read TGCGCCAGCAGCGACAATCAAGGTATAGACACTGAAGCTTTCTTT. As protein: CASSDNQGIDTEAFF.

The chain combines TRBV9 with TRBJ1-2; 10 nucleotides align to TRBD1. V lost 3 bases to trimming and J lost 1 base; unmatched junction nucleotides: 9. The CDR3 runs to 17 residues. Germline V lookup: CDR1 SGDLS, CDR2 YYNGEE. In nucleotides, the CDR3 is TGTGCCAGCAGCGCCTTCGGGACAGGGGCTTTTAACTATGGCTACACCTTC. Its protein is CASSAFGTGAFNYGYTF.

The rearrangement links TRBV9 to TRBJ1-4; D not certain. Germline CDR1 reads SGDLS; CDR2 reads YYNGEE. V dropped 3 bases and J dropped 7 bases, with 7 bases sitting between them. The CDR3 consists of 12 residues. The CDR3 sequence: CASSAEGEKLFF. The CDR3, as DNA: TGTGCCAGCAGCGCCGAGGGTGAAAAACTGTTTTTT. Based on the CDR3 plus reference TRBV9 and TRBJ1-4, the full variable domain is DSGVTQTPKHLITATGQRVTLRCSPRSGDLSVYWYQQSLDQGLQFLIQYYNGEERAKGNILERFSAQQFPDLHSELNLSSLELGDSALYFCASSAEGEKLFFGSGTQLSVL.